The clone carrying this T cell receptor beta chain was seen a handful of times. Its specificity is unknown. Other DNA variants within this sample encode the same CDR3. The data belong to a study of shared clonotypes between healthy human individuals. Study observations and caveats: Relative to memory subsets, naive subsets generally showed larger estimated richness. Clonotype sharing across several donors was observed for about 4.8% of naive CD4 clonotypes.

The CDR3 length is 15 residues. Germline loops: CDR1 SGHRS, CDR2 YFSETQ. Trimming shortened V by 0 bases and J by 1 base, and 7 bases separated the two germline ends. Several immunoSEQ 96-well plates shared each subset's DNA, each plate a replicate. Each replicate PCR on the sorted subsets used about 0.2 ug DNA (around 30,000 T cell genomes). Some clones are missing from TCRdb's copy, which holds only in-frame ones; the method was immunoSEQ multiplex PCR. This sample yields some 2,500,000 clones, of which 85% to 95% are seen a single time; 0.37% belongs to the top ten. This TCR came from a man younger than 35 in good health. Some clones in this sample may be carry-over from other donors' samples. Sequencing was performed on naive CD4+ T cells from PBMCs. This sample's subset: CD45RA+ positively selected. V gene TRBV5-1 combines with J gene TRBJ2-2; TRBD2 might be the D (5 bases). In DNA, the CDR3 is TGCGCCAGCAGCTTGGCAGCGGTGAACACCGGGGAGCTGTTTTTT. It is translated as CASSLAAVNTGELFF.